Here is one T cell receptor beta chain with its context. These data originate in a study of blood T cell repertoires in COVID-19. Some clones are missing from TCRdb's copy, which holds only in-frame ones; the method was immunoSEQ multiplex PCR. The sample holds a few hundred thousand clones, 90% to 95% seen once. Participants classified as exposed had met a COVID-19 case within 2 weeks before study entry. The CDR3 loop spans 19 amino acids. V shed 2 bases and J 0 bases; nucleotides not matched to a gene: 9. Germline CDR1 is LGHDT and CDR2 is YNNKEL (reference sequence). This clonotype was obtained from a middle-aged woman who had been exposed to COVID-19. Input material: PBMCs or T cells enriched from blood (not recorded which). This sequence joins TRBV3-1 (or the pseudogene TRBV3-2) and TRBJ2-2; 10 bases agree with TRBD2. The CDR3 DNA sequence: TGTGCCAGCAGCCAACGCGCTTTAGCGGGGGGACCGAACACCGGGGAGCTGTTTTTT. Encoded protein: CASSQRALAGGPNTGELFF.